The next 28 T cell receptor beta chains were all read from a single sample in a study of blood T cell repertoires in COVID-19. TCRdb keeps only in-frame clones here, not all; method: immunoSEQ multiplex PCR. The profile shows fewer than 85,000 clones, approximately 79% of them singletons. What was sequenced was peripheral blood. Receptors were obtained from a human donor with acute or convalescent COVID-19. The donor label of this sample is uncertain.

The rearrangement joins TRBV18 to TRBJ1-2; 7 bases map to TRBD1. The junction had 9 bases not matched to a gene; V was cut back by 3 bases and J by 8 bases. Germline loops: CDR1 KGHSH, CDR2 LQKENI. The CDR3 sequence is 14 residues long. CDR3 bases: TGTGCCAGCTCACCGGACAGGTCGAGGAGGGGCTACACCTTC. Translated: CASSPDRSRRGYTF.

The chain links TRBV19 to TRBJ2-7, with 11 bases lining up with TRBD2. Losses at the gene ends were 5 bases for V and 5 bases for J; bases not matched to a gene: 8. There are 15 residues in the CDR3. Germline CDR1 and CDR2: LNHDA and SQIVND (reference sequence). CDR3 DNA: TGTGCCAGTAGTTCTAGCGGGAGGTCTCTCCACGAGCAGTACTTC. This gives the protein CASSSSGRSLHEQYF.

This clone showed up just once. The V and J genes are TRBV28 and TRBJ2-6; unclear D gene. Trimming removed 3 bases at V and 2 bases at J, with 8 bases between. Germline V CDR1 and CDR2: MDHEN, SYDVKM. The length of the CDR3 is 15 residues. This CDR3 reads CASSLRQTGANVLTF. CDR3 bases: TGTGCCAGCAGTTTGCGTCAAACTGGGGCCAACGTCCTGACTTTC.

The chain joins TRBV2 to TRBJ2-2; perhaps TRBD2 as D (6 bases). CDR1 is SNHLY and CDR2 is FYNNEI in the germline V gene. V lost 0 bases and J lost 7, with 12 bases in between. The CDR3 spans 15 residues. DNA of the CDR3: TGTGCCAGCAGTGAAGCTTCAGCGGGTAACGGGGAGCTGTTTTTT. It yields the protein CASSEASAGNGELFF.

The gene calls are TRBV12-3 or TRBV12-4 and TRBJ2-5; 7 bases agree with TRBD2. The CDR3 runs 13 residues. V dropped 3 bases and J dropped 5; count of bases not matched to a gene: 3. The DNA of the CDR3 is TGTGCCAGCAGTTTGATGCGGGGGGAGACCCAGTACTTC. Its protein product is CASSLMRGETQYF.

CDR3 in DNA: TGTGCCAGCAGCGCTAGCGCCAGCCAAGGAGCGGCCCAGTACTTC. Its protein is CASSASASQGAAQYF. The chain recombines TRBV9 with TRBJ2-5; D is perhaps TRBD2 (6 bases). Per germline, CDR1 SGDLS and CDR2 YYNGEE. CDR3 length: 15 residues. V lost 3 bases and J lost 9, with 21 bases in between.

This clone was observed a handful of times. This chain connects TRBV9 to TRBJ2-5, with D possibly matching TRBD2 (6 bases). Germline CDR1 SGDLS, CDR2 YYNGEE. V was cut by 0 bases and J by 5 bases, with 17 bases left in between. The CDR3 runs to 16 residues. CDR3 region: CASSVEVSGRGETQYF. In nucleotides, the CDR3 is TGTGCCAGCAGCGTAGAGGTTAGCGGACGGGGTGAGACCCAGTACTTC.

The genes are TRBV6-1 and TRBJ2-1, with TRBD1 identical over 10 bases. The CDR3 extends over 16 amino acids. Losses at the gene ends were 1 base for V and 2 bases for J; bases not matched to a gene: 2. Germline CDR1 is MNHNS and CDR2 is SASEGT. The CDR3 protein is CASSEGTGGPYNEQFF. The CDR3 DNA follows: TGTGCCAGCAGTGAAGGGACAGGGGGGCCCTACAATGAGCAGTTCTTC.

The gene calls are TRBV19 and TRBJ2-4, with 9 positions matching TRBD2. The V gene end was trimmed by 2 bases and the J gene end by 6 bases; junction bases not matched to a gene: 17. The CDR3 has 19 amino acids. Germline V CDR1 and CDR2: LNHDA, SQIVND (reference sequence). CDR3 amino acids: CASSIPRQGGGGAANIQYF. The CDR3 DNA follows: TGTGCCAGTAGTATACCCCGGCAGGGCGGCGGGGGGGCTGCAAACATTCAGTACTTC.

The table lists this clone with a few counts. The chain links TRBV5-4 to TRBJ1-6, with D possibly TRBD1 on 5 matching bases. The ends were cut back, 0 bases at V and 7 bases at J, with 11 bases in the middle. Per germline, CDR1 SGHNT and CDR2 YYREEE (reference sequence). This CDR3 comprises 15 residues. CDR3 protein: CASSLAGGENSPLHF. CDR3 nucleotide sequence: TGTGCCAGCAGCTTGGCCGGGGGGGAGAATTCACCCCTCCACTTT.

This clone was seen only once. This chain joins TRBV6-1 and TRBJ2-7, with D uncertain. The germline gives CDR1 MNHNS, CDR2 SASEGT. The CDR3 spans 12 residues. This CDR3 reads CASSEEAGFRHV. CDR3 DNA: TGTGCCAGCAGTGAAGAGGCTGGGTTCAGGCACGTC.

The chain carries TRBV6-6 and TRBJ2-7, with 7 bases fitting TRBD2. Germline CDR1 and CDR2: MNHNY and SVGAGI (reference sequence). J was trimmed by 5 bases and V by 5 bases; bases with no gene match: 12. The CDR3 is made up of 15 amino acids. Written as DNA, the CDR3 is TGTGCCAGCAGTCCAGTTGGGGGGGGAAGCGACGAGCAGTACTTC. Its translation is CASSPVGGGSDEQYF.

J is TRBJ2-7 and V is TRBV6-2 or TRBV6-3; 7 bases are a match to TRBD2. J lost 1 base, V lost 3 bases, and 6 bases had no gene match. CDR1 and CDR2 (germline): MNHEY, SVGEGT. The CDR3 contains 15 residues. The CDR3 DNA sequence: TGTGCCAGCAGTTATGGGGGGGACCTATCCTACGAGCAGTACGTC. It is translated as CASSYGGDLSYEQYV.

The rearrangement uses TRBV19 and TRBJ2-3; 7 nucleotides match TRBD2. The germline V gene encodes CDR1 LNHDA and CDR2 SQIVND (reference sequence). V was pared by 10 bases and J by 3 bases, with 13 bases of the junction left unmatched. This CDR3 comprises 15 residues. In DNA form, the CDR3 reads TGTGCCACCTCCCGGGGGGTACGAGGTACAGATACGCAGTATTTT. The encoded protein is CATSRGVRGTDTQYF.

The chain combines TRBV27 with TRBJ1-2; 7 bases are a match to TRBD1. The CDR3 is 13 residues long. Looked up from germline, CDR1 is MNHEY and CDR2 is SMNVEV (reference sequence). Losses at the gene ends were 5 bases for V and 8 bases for J; bases not matched to a gene: 8. CDR3 DNA sequence: TGTGCCAGCAGTCGTCCGACAGGGAAAGGCTACACCTTC. This sequence encodes CASSRPTGKGYTF.

The gene calls are TRBV30 and TRBJ2-1, with TRBD2 matching over 8 bases. Losses at the gene ends were 4 bases for V and 10 bases for J; bases not matched to a gene: 9. The CDR3 runs to 13 residues. Germline-derived CDR1 and CDR2 are GTSNPN and SVGIG (reference sequence). The CDR3 here is CAWISGGSGEQFF. The CDR3 coding sequence is TGTGCCTGGATTTCGGGGGGGAGCGGGGAGCAGTTCTTC.

The V and J genes are TRBV11-2 and TRBJ1-2, with D perhaps matching TRBD1 (5 bases). Germline V gene data show CDR1 as SGHAT and CDR2 as FQNNGV. V was clipped by 5 bases and J by 8 bases, with 24 bases between them. The CDR3 is 16 amino acids. DNA of the CDR3: TGTGCCAGCAGCCGGAATACAGGACAAGGCGCCCTCGGCTACACCTTC. Translation: CASSRNTGQGALGYTF.

The chain employs TRBV28 and TRBJ2-2; D is unresolved. The germline CDR1 and CDR2 sequences are MDHEN and SYDVKM. The length of the CDR3 is 14 residues. V lost 1 base to trimming and J lost 5 bases, with 8 bases between them. CDR3 protein: CASSLYEETGELFF. DNA of the CDR3: TGTGCCAGCAGTTTATACGAGGAGACCGGGGAGCTGTTTTTT.

This clone has a handful of counts. The chain has TRBV2 and TRBJ1-1; no clear D gene. Looked up from germline, CDR1 is SNHLY and CDR2 is FYNNEI. This CDR3 has 12 residues. V shed 7 bases and J shed 5 bases, with 11 bases lying between them. CDR3 bases: TGTGCCAGCATGAGTCGCTTGACTGAAGCTTTCTTT. This gives the protein CASMSRLTEAFF.

V is TRBV7-2 and J is TRBJ2-5; D may be TRBD1 (6 bases). V shed 4 bases and J shed 2 bases, with 14 bases lying between them. The germline gives CDR1 SGHTA, CDR2 FQGNSA. CDR3 size: 15 residues. The DNA of the CDR3 is TGTGCCAGCAGCTCACAGGGATGGGGACAAGAGACCCAGTACTTC. Amino acid sequence: CASSSQGWGQETQYF. Looking up the rest from reference TRBV7-2 and TRBJ2-5 gives the full variable domain: GAGVSQSPSNKVTEKGKDVELRCDPISGHTALYWYRQSLGQGLEFLIYFQGNSAPDKSGLPSDRFSAERTGGSVSTLTIQRTQQEDSAVYLCASSSQGWGQETQYFGPGTRLLVL.

The chain couples TRBV9 to TRBJ1-1; D not resolved. CDR1 is SGDLS, CDR2 YYNGEE, per germline. V lost 0 bases, J lost 3 bases, and 6 bases lay in between. The CDR3 consists of 13 residues. CDR3 in amino acids: CASSVVTDTEAFF. The CDR3 nucleotides read TGTGCCAGCAGCGTAGTAACAGACACTGAAGCTTTCTTT. The full variable domain, its missing parts supplied by reference TRBV9 and TRBJ1-1, is DSGVTQTPKHLITATGQRVTLRCSPRSGDLSVYWYQQSLDQGLQFLIQYYNGEERAKGNILERFSAQQFPDLHSELNLSSLELGDSALYFCASSVVTDTEAFFGQGTRLTVV.

The chain couples TRBV6-6 to TRBJ2-2, with D perhaps TRBD1 (6 bases). V lost 4 bases to trimming and J lost 7 bases, with 16 bases between them. The V gene's germline CDR1 is MNHNY and CDR2 SVGAGI (reference sequence). CDR3 size: 15 residues. CDR3 nucleotides: TGTGCCAGCAGTTGGGGGTCAGGGGTTCACGGGGAGCTGTTTTTT. It yields the protein CASSWGSGVHGELFF.

The CDR3 spells CATSEGTGFVGELFF. DNA of the CDR3: TGTGCCACCAGTGAGGGGACAGGGTTCGTCGGGGAGCTGTTTTTT. The V call is TRBV24-1, the J call TRBJ2-2; 9 bases fit TRBD1. Germline V CDR1 and CDR2: KGHDR, SFDVKD. The V gene end was trimmed by 4 bases and the J gene end by 7 bases; junction bases not matched to a gene: 6. The CDR3 contains 15 residues.

The sample holds one count of this clone. The chain links TRBV25-1 to TRBJ2-7, with 8 bases aligning to TRBD2. CDR3 length: 16 residues. CDR1 and CDR2 (germline): MGHDK, SYGVNS. Trimming took 3 bases from V and 3 from J; bases not matched to a gene: 10. The CDR3 reads CASSDRTSSINYEQYF. CDR3 coding DNA: TGTGCCAGCAGTGATCGGACTAGCTCAATCAACTACGAGCAGTACTTC.

V and J are TRBV5-4 and TRBJ2-7; D ambiguous. Germline assignment: CDR1 SGHNT and CDR2 YYREEE (reference sequence). V was clipped by 0 bases and J by 3 bases, with 4 bases between them. The CDR3 consists of 12 residues. DNA for the CDR3: TGTGCCAGCAGCTTGGACGGCTACGAGCAGTACGTC. It codes for CASSLDGYEQYV.

V is TRBV6-5 and J is TRBJ2-7; 10 bases fit TRBD1. CDR3 length equals 14 residues. The V gene's germline CDR1 is MNHEY and CDR2 SVGAGI. The J segment lost 6 bases and the V segment lost 8 bases, leaving 10 bases of the junction unmatched. DNA of the CDR3: TGTGCCAGCGGGGACAGGGGCGGGGTGGGCGAGCAGTACTTC. This translates into CASGDRGGVGEQYF.

As DNA, the CDR3 is TGCGCCAGCAGCCAAGTTGTCCGGACATACAATGAGCAGTTCTTC. Its protein is CASSQVVRTYNEQFF. The chain is built from TRBV4-1 and TRBJ2-1; D may be TRBD1 (5 bases). With 1 base removed from V and 4 bases from J, the gap between germline ends came to 11 bases. This CDR3 region has 15 residues. The germline V gene encodes CDR1 MGHRA and CDR2 YSYEKL.

This clone occurred once. The rearrangement joins TRBV9 to TRBJ2-1; D is unresolved. CDR3 size: 15 residues. Trimming shortened V by 0 bases and J by 0 bases, and 7 bases separated the two germline ends. Germline CDR1 SGDLS, CDR2 YYNGEE. In DNA form, the CDR3 reads TGTGCCAGCAGCGTAGTAGCTGCCTCCTACAATGAGCAGTTCTTC. It is translated as CASSVVAASYNEQFF. Full variable domain (outside the CDR3, taken from reference TRBV9 and TRBJ2-1): DSGVTQTPKHLITATGQRVTLRCSPRSGDLSVYWYQQSLDQGLQFLIQYYNGEERAKGNILERFSAQQFPDLHSELNLSSLELGDSALYFCASSVVAASYNEQFFGPGTRLTVL.